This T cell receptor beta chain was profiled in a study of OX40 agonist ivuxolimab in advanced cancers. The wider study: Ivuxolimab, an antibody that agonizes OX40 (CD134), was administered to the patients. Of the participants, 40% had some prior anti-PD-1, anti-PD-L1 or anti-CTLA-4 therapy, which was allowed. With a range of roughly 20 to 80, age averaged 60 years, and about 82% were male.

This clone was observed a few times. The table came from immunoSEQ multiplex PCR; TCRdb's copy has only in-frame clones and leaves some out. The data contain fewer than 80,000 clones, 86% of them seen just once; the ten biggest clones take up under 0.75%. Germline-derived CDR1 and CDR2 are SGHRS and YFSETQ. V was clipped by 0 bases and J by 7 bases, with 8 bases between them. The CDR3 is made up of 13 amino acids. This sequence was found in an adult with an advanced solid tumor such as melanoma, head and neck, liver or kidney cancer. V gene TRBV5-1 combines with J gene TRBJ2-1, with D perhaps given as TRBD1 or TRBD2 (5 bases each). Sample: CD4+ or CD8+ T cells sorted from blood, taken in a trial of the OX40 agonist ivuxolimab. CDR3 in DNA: TGCGCCAGCAGCTTGGAGAGGGGTAATGAGCAGTTCTTC. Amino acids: CASSLERGNEQFF.